This entry lists 7 T cell receptor beta chains sequenced from one sample in a study of CD8 T cells in ankylosing spondylitis. One entry per CDR3 protein results from TCRdb running MiXCR on the 5' RACE reads. The sample has about 360,000 distinct CDR3 sequences, more than 20% seen once. Sequences were obtained from blood, either unsorted or a sorted T cell fraction (not recorded which). The source of these receptors is a male donor with ankylosing spondylitis or in good health (not recorded which).

This chain links TRBV29-1 with TRBJ2-7, with D possibly TRBD1 on 5 matching bases. CDR1 and CDR2 (germline): SQVTM, ANQGSEA. Trimming removed 1 base from V and 4 bases from J, with 8 bases in between. The CDR3 is 12 residues long. The CDR3, as DNA: TGCAGCGTTGAAGGGGGCTTATACGAGCAGTACTTC. This encodes CSVEGGLYEQYF.

The rearrangement uses TRBV5-4 and TRBJ2-3; D possibly matches TRBD1 or TRBD2 (6 bases each). Deletions cut 1 base from V and 4 bases from J, with 16 bases between. Germline lookup yields CDR1 SGHNT and CDR2 YYREEE (reference sequence). CDR3 length: 16 residues. CDR3 in DNA: TGTGCCAGCAGCTTGTTCGGGGGCTACACCCCAGATACGCAGTATTTT. It specifies CASSLFGGYTPDTQYF.

This clonotype was found a few times. V usage is TRBV12-3 or TRBV12-4 and J usage is TRBJ1-4; 7 bases line up with TRBD1. V lost 6 bases, J lost 8 bases, and 12 bases stayed unmatched. This CDR3 comprises 15 residues. The CDR3 region has the DNA TGTGCCAGCAGCCTTGAACAGGGGTCGGGGGAAAAACTGTTTTTT. Translated: CASSLEQGSGEKLFF.

The genes are TRBV7-9 and TRBJ2-3; the match to TRBD1 covers 8 bases. Germline CDR1 and CDR2: SEHNR and FQNEAQ (reference sequence). CDR3 size: 14 residues. J lost 5 bases, V lost 4 bases, and 5 bases had no gene match. CDR3 in amino acids: CASSSRQGKDTQYF. The CDR3 DNA is TGTGCCAGCAGCTCGAGACAGGGGAAAGATACGCAGTATTTT. Full variable domain (remainder filled in from reference TRBV7-9 and TRBJ2-3): DTGVSQNPRHKITKRGQNVTFRCDPISEHNRLYWYRQTLGQGPEFLTYFQNEAQLEKSRLLSDRFSAERPKGSFSTLEIQRTEQGDSAMYLCASSSRQGKDTQYFGPGTRLTVL.

In this sample, this clonotype turned up a few times. The V gene is TRBV25-1, the J gene TRBJ2-3; 7 bases fit TRBD2. CDR1 and CDR2 (germline): MGHDK, SYGVNS. After removal of 10 bases from V and 6 bases from J, the junction contained 13 bases not matched to a gene. This CDR3 has 14 residues. The CDR3 DNA reads TGTGCCACCGCCCTAGCGGCGGGGCGGGATACGCAGTATTTT. Translation: CATALAAGRDTQYF.

The V and J genes are TRBV10-3 and TRBJ2-4; D gene uncertain. CDR3 length equals 14 residues. Germline CDR1 and CDR2: ENHRY and SYGVKD. With 3 bases removed from V and 0 bases from J, the gap between germline ends came to 6 bases. The CDR3 DNA is TGTGCCATCAGTGACTCCGTAGCCAAAAACATTCAGTACTTC. Encoded protein: CAISDSVAKNIQYF.

There are a few counts of this clonotype. The V and J genes are TRBV7-2 and TRBJ2-7, with a tentative D call TRBD2 (6 bases). Germline V lookup: CDR1 SGHTA, CDR2 FQGNSA. The CDR3 consists of 15 residues. The V end was cut by 3 bases, the J end by 4 bases, with 16 bases between. DNA of the CDR3: TGTGCCAGCAGCTTTTTCCGGGGGAAGGCGTACGAGCAGTACTTC. Residues: CASSFFRGKAYEQYF.